This T cell receptor (beta chain) was profiled in a study of T cells in Graves' hyperthyroidism and ophthalmopathy. Study conclusions and caveats: Median prediction lead before ophthalmopathy onset was around seven months with the model.

Amplified TCR beta CDR3 regions derived from RNA transcripts. The primer set for the first-round RT-PCR of the TCR CDR3 was HTBI. One entry per CDR3 protein results from TCRdb running MiXCR on the multiplex PCR reads. The sample records 500,000 to 650,000 distinct CDR3 sequences, over 45% being singletons. For this clonotype: Its antigen is undetermined.

The material sequenced was peripheral blood or thyroid tissue (not recorded which). The TCR was taken from an adult woman with Graves' disease, either hyperthyroidism or ophthalmopathy (not recorded which).

The CDR3 is CASSLAVGTQYF. The CDR3 region has the DNA TGTGCCAGCAGCTTGGCTGTAGGGACCCAGTACTTC. The genes are TRBV5-6 and TRBJ2-5; D gene unclear. Trimming left V 0 bases short and J 7 bases short, with 7 bases between. The CDR3 spans 12 residues. CDR1 SGHDT and CDR2 YYEEEE come from the germline V gene.